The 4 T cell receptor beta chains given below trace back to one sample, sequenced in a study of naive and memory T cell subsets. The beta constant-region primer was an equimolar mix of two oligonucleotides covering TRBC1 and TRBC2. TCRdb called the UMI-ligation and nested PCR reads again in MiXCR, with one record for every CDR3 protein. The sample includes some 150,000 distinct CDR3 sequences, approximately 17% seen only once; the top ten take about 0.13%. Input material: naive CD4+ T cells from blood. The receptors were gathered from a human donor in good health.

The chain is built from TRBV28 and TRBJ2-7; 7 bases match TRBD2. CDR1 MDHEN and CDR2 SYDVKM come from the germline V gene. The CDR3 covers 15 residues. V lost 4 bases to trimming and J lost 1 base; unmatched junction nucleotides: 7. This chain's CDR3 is CASSSPSGVSYEQYF. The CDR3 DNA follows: TGTGCCAGCAGTTCGCCTAGCGGAGTGTCCTACGAGCAGTACTTC.

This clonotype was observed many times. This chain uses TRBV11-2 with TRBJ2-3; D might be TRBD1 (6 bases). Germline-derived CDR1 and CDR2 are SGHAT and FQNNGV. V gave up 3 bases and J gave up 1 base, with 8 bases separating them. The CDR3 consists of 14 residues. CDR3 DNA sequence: TGTGCCAGCAGCTTGACAGGCCGCACAGATACGCAGTATTTT. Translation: CASSLTGRTDTQYF.

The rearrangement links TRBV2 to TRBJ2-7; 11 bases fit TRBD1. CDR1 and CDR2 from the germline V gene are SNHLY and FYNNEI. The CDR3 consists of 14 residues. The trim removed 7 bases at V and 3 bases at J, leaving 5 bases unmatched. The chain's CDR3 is CASTGTGGIYEQYF. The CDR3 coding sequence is TGTGCCAGCACCGGGACAGGGGGAATCTACGAGCAGTACTTC.

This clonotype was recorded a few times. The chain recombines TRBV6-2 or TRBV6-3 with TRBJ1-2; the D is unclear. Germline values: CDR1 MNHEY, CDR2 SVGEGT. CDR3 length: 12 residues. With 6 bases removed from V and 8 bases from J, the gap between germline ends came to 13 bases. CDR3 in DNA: TGTGCCAGCAGACGCCGCTCGGGGGGCTACACCTTC. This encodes CASRRRSGGYTF.